Shown below are 3 T cell receptor beta chains from a single sample sequenced in a study of cytomegalovirus exposure and HLA in healthy donors. This PCR relied on a set of 60 Vbeta primers and 13 Jbeta primers. Sequenced by immunoSEQ multiplex PCR; TCRdb stores in-frame clones only, minus some. The sample records some 97,000 clones, 65% to 75% being singletons. The sample comprised PBMCs. The source is a woman younger than 35 in good health and CMV-seropositive.

This clone has only a few counts. V and J are TRBV5-1 and TRBJ2-5; 8 bases agree with TRBD1. Germline CDR1 is SGHRS and CDR2 is YFSETQ. With 0 bases clipped from V and 3 bases from J, the junction kept 4 bases outside the gene matches. The CDR3 runs to 15 residues. In nucleotides, the CDR3 is TGCGCCAGCAGCTTGGGACAGGGGACAGAAGAGACCCAGTACTTC. Amino acid sequence: CASSLGQGTEETQYF.

V gene TRBV11-2 combines with J gene TRBJ2-7; 8 bases are shared with TRBD1. CDR3 length: 15 residues. Germline CDR1 reads SGHAT; CDR2 reads FQNNGV. Losses at the gene ends were 4 bases for V and 1 base for J; bases not matched to a gene: 6. The CDR3 nucleotides read TGTGCCAGCAGCTGGGGGACAGGAACTTCCTACGAGCAGTACTTC. It translates to CASSWGTGTSYEQYF.

The chain couples TRBV2 to TRBJ1-5, with TRBD1 as a possible D gene (6 bases). The CDR3 totals 16 residues. The V end lost 1 base, the J end lost 3 bases, and 13 bases lay between the germline ends. Germline V lookup: CDR1 SNHLY, CDR2 FYNNEI. The CDR3 nucleotides are TGTGCCAGCAGTGAAGGGCGGCAGGGGACCAATCAGCCCCAGCATTTT. This gives the protein CASSEGRQGTNQPQHF.